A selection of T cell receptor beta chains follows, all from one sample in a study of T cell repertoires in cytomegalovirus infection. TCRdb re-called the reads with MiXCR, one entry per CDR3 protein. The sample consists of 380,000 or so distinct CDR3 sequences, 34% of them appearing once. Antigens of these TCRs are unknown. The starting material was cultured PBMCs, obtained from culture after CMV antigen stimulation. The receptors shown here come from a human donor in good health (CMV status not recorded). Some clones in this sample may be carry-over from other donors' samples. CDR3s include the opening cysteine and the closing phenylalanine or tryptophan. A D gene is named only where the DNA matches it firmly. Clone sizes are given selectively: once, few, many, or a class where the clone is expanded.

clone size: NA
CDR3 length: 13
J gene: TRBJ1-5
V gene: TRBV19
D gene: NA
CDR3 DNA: TGTGCCAGTAGTTCCAGGGTACGGCAGCCCCAGCATTTT
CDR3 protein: CASSSRVRQPQHF

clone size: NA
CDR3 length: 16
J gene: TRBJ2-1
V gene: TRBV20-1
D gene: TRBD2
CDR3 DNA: TGCAGTGCTAGAGGGCCAGCGGGAGGCCGGCGCAATGAGCAGTTCTTC
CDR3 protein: CSARGPAGGRRNEQFF

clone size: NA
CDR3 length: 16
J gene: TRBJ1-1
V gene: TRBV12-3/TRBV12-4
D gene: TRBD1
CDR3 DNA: TGTGCCAGCAGTCTACAACCGGGACAGGGGAGCACTGAAGCTTTCTTT
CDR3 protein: CASSLQPGQGSTEAFF

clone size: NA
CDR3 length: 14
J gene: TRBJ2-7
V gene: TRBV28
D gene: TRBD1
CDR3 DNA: TGTGCCAGCAGCTTGAGGACAGGGGCTGAAGAGCAGTACTTC
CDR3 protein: CASSLRTGAEEQYF

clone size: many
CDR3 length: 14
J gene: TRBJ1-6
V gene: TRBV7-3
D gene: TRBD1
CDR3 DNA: TGTGCCAGCAGCCCAGGACAGGGGAATTCACCCCTCCACTTT
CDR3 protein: CASSPGQGNSPLHF

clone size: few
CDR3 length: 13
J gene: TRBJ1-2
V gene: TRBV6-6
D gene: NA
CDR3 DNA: TGTGCCAGCAGTTACTCGACAATCTATGGCTACACCTTC
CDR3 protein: CASSYSTIYGYTF

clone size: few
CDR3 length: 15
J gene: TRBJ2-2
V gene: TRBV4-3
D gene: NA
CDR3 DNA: TGCGCCAGCAGCCCCAAACTAATGGACACCGGGGAGCTGTTTTTT
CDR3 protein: CASSPKLMDTGELFF

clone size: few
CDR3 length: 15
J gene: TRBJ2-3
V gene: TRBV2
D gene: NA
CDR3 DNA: TGTGCCAGCAGTGAAAAGGTCCTAGGTTCAGATACGCAGTATTTT
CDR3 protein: CASSEKVLGSDTQYF

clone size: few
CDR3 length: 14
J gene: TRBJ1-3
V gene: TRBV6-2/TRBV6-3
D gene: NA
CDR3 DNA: TGTGCCAGCACACGGTTTGCCTCTGGAAACACCATATATTTT
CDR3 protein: CASTRFASGNTIYF

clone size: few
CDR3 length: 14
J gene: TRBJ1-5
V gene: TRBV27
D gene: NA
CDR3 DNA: TGTGCCAGCAGGGAACCCGGCCCTTATCAGCCCCAGCATTTT
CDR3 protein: CASREPGPYQPQHF

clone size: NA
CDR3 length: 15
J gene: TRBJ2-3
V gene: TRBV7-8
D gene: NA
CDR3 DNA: TGTGCCAGCAGCCCTCGACCGTTTTTCGCAGATACGCAGTATTTT
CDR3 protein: CASSPRPFFADTQYF

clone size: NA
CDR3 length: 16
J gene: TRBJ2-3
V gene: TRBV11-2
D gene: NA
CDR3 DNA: TGTGCCAGCAGCTTAGAGCATTTTGGGATGACAGATACGCAGTATTTT
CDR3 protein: CASSLEHFGMTDTQYF

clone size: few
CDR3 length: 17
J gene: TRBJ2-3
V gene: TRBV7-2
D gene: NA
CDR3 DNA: TGTGCCAGCAGCTTAGCGGGGTCGGGAGTTTCTGCAGATACGCAGTATTTT
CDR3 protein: CASSLAGSGVSADTQYF

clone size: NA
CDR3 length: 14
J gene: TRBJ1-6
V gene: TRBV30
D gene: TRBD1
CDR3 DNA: TGTGCCTGGAGGACAGGGGTACTCCTTTCACCCCTCCACTTT
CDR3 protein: CAWRTGVLLSPLHF

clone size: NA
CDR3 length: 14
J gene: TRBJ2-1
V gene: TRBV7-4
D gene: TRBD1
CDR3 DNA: TGTGCCACCATTGGACAGGGTTCCTACAATGAGCAGTTCTTC
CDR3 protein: CATIGQGSYNEQFF

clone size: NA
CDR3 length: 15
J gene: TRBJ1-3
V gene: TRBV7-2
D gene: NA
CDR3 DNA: TGTGCCAGCAGCCCTTGGGCGGGCTCTGGAAACACCATATATTTT
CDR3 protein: CASSPWAGSGNTIYF

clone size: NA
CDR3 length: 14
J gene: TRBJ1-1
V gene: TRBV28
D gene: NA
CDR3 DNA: TGTGCCAGCAGTTTAACCCCGGGCCGGACTGAAGCTTTCTTT
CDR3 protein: CASSLTPGRTEAFF

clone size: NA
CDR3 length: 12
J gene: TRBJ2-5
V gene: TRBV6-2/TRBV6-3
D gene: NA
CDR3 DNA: TGTGCCAGCAGCGGACAGAAAGAGACCCAGTACTTC
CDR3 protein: CASSGQKETQYF

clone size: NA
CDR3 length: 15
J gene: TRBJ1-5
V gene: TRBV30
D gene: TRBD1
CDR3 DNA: TGTGCCTGGAGTACGAGGACAGGGATTCATCAGCCCCAGCATTTT
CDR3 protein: CAWSTRTGIHQPQHF

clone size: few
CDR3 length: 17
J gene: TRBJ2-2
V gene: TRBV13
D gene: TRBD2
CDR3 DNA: TGTGCCAGCCGCTGGCGGGGGTTAGGTGGGAACACCGGGGAGCTGTTTTTT
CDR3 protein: CASRWRGLGGNTGELFF

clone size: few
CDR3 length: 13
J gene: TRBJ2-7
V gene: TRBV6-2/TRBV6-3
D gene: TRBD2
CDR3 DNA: TGTGCCAGCAGCACTAGCGGGATTTCCGAGCAGTACTTC
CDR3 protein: CASSTSGISEQYF

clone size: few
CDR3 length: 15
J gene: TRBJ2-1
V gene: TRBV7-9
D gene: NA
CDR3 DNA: TGTGCCAGCACCCTCGGGGACAACCCCAACAATGAGCAGTTCTTC
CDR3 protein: CASTLGDNPNNEQFF

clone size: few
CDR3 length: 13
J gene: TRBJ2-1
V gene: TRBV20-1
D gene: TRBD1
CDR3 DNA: TGCAGTGCTAGACGACAGGGGGCTAATGAGCAGTTCTTC
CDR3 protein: CSARRQGANEQFF

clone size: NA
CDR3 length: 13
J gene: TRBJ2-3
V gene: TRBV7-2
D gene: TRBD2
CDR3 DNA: TGTGCCAGCACCATAGCGGGAAAGGATACGCAGTATTTT
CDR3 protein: CASTIAGKDTQYF

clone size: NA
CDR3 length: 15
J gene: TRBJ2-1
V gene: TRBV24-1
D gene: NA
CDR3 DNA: TGTGCCACCAGTGTTTTAGCGGACGACTACAATGAGCAGTTCTTC
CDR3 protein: CATSVLADDYNEQFF

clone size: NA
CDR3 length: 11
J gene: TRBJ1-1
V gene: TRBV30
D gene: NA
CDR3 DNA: TGTGCCTGGAGTCGAATAACTGAAGCTTTCTTT
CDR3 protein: CAWSRITEAFF

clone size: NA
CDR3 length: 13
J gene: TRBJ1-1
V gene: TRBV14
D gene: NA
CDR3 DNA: TGTGCCAGCAGCCAACAAGCGAACACTGAAGCTTTCTTT
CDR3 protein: CASSQQANTEAFF

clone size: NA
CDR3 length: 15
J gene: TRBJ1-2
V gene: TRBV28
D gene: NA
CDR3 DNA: TGTGCCAGCAGTTCCCGTGGACGGGGCAACTATGGCTACACCTTC
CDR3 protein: CASSSRGRGNYGYTF

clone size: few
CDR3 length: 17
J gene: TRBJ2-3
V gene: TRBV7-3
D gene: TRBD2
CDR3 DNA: TGTGCCAGCAGCTTAACCCGACTAGCGGGAGGAGGAGATACGCAGTATTTT
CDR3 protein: CASSLTRLAGGGDTQYF

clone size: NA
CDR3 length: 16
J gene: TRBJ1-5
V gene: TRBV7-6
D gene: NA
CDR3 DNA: TGTGCCAGCAGTAAACTAGCCCAGGGTAGCAATCAGCCCCAGCATTTT
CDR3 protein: CASSKLAQGSNQPQHF

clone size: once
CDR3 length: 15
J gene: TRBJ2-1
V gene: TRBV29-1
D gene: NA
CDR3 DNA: TGCAGCGTTGATGGGGGGGGCGGCCACTACAATGAGCAGTTCTTC
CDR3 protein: CSVDGGGGHYNEQFF

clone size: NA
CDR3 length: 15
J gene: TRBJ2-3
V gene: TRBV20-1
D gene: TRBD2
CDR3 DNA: TGCAGTGCTAGAGATATTGGCGGGAGTATGGATACGCAGTATTTT
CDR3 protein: CSARDIGGSMDTQYF

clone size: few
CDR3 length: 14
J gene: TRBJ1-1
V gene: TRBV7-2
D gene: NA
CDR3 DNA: TGTGCCAGCAGCCGGGACCCGGGGAACACTGAAGCTTTCTTT
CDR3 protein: CASSRDPGNTEAFF

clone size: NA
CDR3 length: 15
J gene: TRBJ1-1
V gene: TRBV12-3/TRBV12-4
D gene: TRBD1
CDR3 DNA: TGTGCCAGCAGTCCAAGACAGGGCCCCTACACTGAAGCTTTCTTT
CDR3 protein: CASSPRQGPYTEAFF

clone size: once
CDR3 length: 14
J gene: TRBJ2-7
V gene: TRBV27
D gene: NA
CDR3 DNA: TGTGCCAGCAGTTTAGGACAGAGTGGCAACGAGCAGTACTTC
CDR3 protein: CASSLGQSGNEQYF

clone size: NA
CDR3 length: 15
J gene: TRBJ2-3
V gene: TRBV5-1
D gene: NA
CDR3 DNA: TGCGCCAGCAGCCCGGGACCTCCGCGGACAGATACGCAGTATTTT
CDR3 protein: CASSPGPPRTDTQYF

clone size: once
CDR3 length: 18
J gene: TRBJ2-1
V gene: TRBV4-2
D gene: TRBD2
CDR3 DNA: TGTGCCAGCAGCCAGCCCTCATCCGGGACTAGCGGCGGCAATGAGCAGTTCTTC
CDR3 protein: CASSQPSSGTSGGNEQFF

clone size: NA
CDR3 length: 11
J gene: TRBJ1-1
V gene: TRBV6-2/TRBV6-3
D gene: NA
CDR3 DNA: TGTGCCACCCTTTATTACACTGAAGCTTTCTTT
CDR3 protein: CATLYYTEAFF

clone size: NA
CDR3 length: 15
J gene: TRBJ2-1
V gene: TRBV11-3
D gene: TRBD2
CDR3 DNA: TGTGCCAGCAGCTTTACGGGAGGGCCGGGTCGTGAGCAGTTCTTC
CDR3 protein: CASSFTGGPGREQFF

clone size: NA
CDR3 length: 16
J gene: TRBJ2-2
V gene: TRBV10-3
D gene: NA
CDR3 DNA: TGTGCCATCAGTGGGAACCAGAACTCGAACACCGGGGAGCTGTTTTTT
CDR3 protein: CAISGNQNSNTGELFF